Presented here are 20 T cell receptor beta chains from one specimen sequenced in a study of response to subunit inactivated influenza vaccine. TCRdb used MiXCR to reprocess the RT-PCR reads, holding one entry per CDR3 protein. The table lists 450,000 to 550,000 distinct CDR3 sequences, about 25% of them singletons, with over 1.5% in the top ten. This specimen was CD4+ T cells sorted from PBMCs, taken approximately 5 days after vaccination. The receptors originated from a middle-aged man who received an inactivated influenza vaccine.

This clonotype was seen ten or more times. The chain is built from TRBV4-2 and TRBJ2-4, with 9 bases fitting TRBD1. The CDR3 runs 14 residues. Per germline, CDR1 LGHNA and CDR2 YNFKEQ. V shed 4 bases and J 8 bases; nucleotides not matched to a gene: 6. The CDR3 region is CASSPGTGRYIQYF. CDR3 DNA sequence: TGTGCCAGCAGCCCTGGGACAGGGAGGTACATTCAGTACTTC.

In this sample, this clonotype turned up a few times. This chain connects TRBV20-1 to TRBJ2-3; 7 positions match TRBD2. With V trimmed by 3 bases and J by 0 bases, 0 bases remained unmatched. The CDR3 runs to 13 residues. Germline values: CDR1 DFQATT, CDR2 SNEGSKA (reference sequence). CDR3 region: CSASGGSTDTQYF. DNA for the CDR3: TGCAGTGCTAGCGGGGGGAGCACAGATACGCAGTATTTT.

The chain links TRBV7-9 to TRBJ2-2; tentative D call: TRBD1 (6 bases). This CDR3 contains 17 residues. Germline CDR1 SEHNR, CDR2 FQNEAQ (reference sequence). The V and J ends lost 4 bases and 4 bases respectively, with 19 bases between them. In DNA form, the CDR3 reads TGTGCCAGCAGCTCAAAATCGACAGGTGCCGGCACCGGGGAGCTGTTTTTT. Its translation: CASSSKSTGAGTGELFF.

This clonotype has more than one count but fewer than ten. This sequence joins TRBV10-3 and TRBJ1-5, with a weak D call TRBD1 (6 bases). The germline V gene encodes CDR1 ENHRY and CDR2 SYGVKD. V shed 3 bases and J shed 9 bases, with 9 bases lying between them. The CDR3 totals 12 residues. This CDR3 is CAISDGGAPQHF. CDR3 bases: TGTGCCATCAGTGATGGGGGGGCGCCCCAGCATTTT.

This clonotype has a handful of counts. The rearrangement links TRBV20-1 to TRBJ2-7; TRBD1 or TRBD2 may be the D gene (5 bases each). The V and J ends lost 1 base and 4 bases respectively, with 14 bases between them. This CDR3 comprises 14 residues. Germline loops: CDR1 DFQATT, CDR2 SNEGSKA (reference sequence). The DNA for the CDR3 is TGCAGTGCTAGAGTCGGGGACCTAGATTACGAGCAGTACTTC. This sequence encodes CSARVGDLDYEQYF.

The genes are TRBV20-1 and TRBJ2-1, with 7 bases matching TRBD1. Trimming at V came to 4 bases and at J to 1 base, leaving 4 bases not matched to a gene. The CDR3 totals 14 residues. CDR1 is DFQATT and CDR2 is SNEGSKA in the germline V gene (reference sequence). The CDR3 protein is CSAIRTGSYNEQFF. CDR3 sequence (DNA): TGCAGTGCTATTAGGACAGGTTCCTACAATGAGCAGTTCTTC.

V is TRBV6-1 and J is TRBJ1-2; D possibly corresponds to TRBD1 (5 bases). Germline V CDR1 and CDR2: MNHNS, SASEGT. Trimming stripped 7 bases from V and 0 bases from J, with 12 bases between. CDR3 length equals 14 residues. CDR3 in amino acids: CASTGQGANYGYTF. CDR3 bases: TGTGCCAGCACGGGTCAGGGAGCTAACTATGGCTACACCTTC.

The rearrangement uses TRBV5-1 and TRBJ2-7; 10 bases align to TRBD1. The CDR3 is 15 residues long. With 4 bases clipped from V and 5 bases from J, the junction kept 9 bases outside the gene matches. The germline V gene encodes CDR1 SGHRS and CDR2 YFSETQ. The DNA of the CDR3 is TGCGCCAGCAGCACCGACGGGACAGGGGCGGACGAGCAGTACTTC. This translates into CASSTDGTGADEQYF.

This clonotype was seen only a few times. CDR3 region: CASSENDLYGYTF. CDR3 nucleotides: TGTGCCAGCAGTGAAAATGACCTATATGGCTACACCTTC. V gene TRBV6-1 combines with J gene TRBJ1-2; D not certain. The CDR3 has 13 amino acids. Looked up from germline, CDR1 is MNHNS and CDR2 is SASEGT. Trimming shortened V by 2 bases and J by 5 bases, and 9 bases separated the two germline ends.

V and J are TRBV5-6 and TRBJ2-5; D unclear. With 1 base removed from V and 5 bases from J, the gap between germline ends came to 9 bases. Germline assignment: CDR1 SGHDT and CDR2 YYEEEE. The CDR3 consists of 13 residues. The CDR3 here is CASSLIARETQYF. CDR3 DNA: TGTGCCAGCAGCTTGATAGCAAGGGAGACCCAGTACTTC. The full variable domain, rest sourced from reference TRBV5-6 and TRBJ2-5, is DAGVTQSPTHLIKTRGQQVTLRCSPKSGHDTVSWYQQALGQGPQFIFQYYEEEERQRGNFPDRFSGHQFPNYSSELNVNALLLGDSALYLCASSLIARETQYFGPGTRLLVL.

The genes are TRBV29-1 and TRBJ1-5; a weak D match, TRBD1 (5 bases). V was trimmed by 4 bases and J by 2 bases, leaving 6 bases between them. The length of the CDR3 is 12 residues. Germline V lookup: CDR1 SQVTM, CDR2 ANQGSEA. CDR3 residues: CSVVQGNQPQHF. The CDR3 nucleotides are TGCAGCGTTGTACAGGGCAATCAGCCCCAGCATTTT.

The J gene is TRBJ2-7, the V gene TRBV5-8; tentatively, D is TRBD2 (6 bases). Germline V gives CDR1 SGHTS, CDR2 YDEGEE. V lost 4 bases, J lost 0 bases, and 14 bases lay in between. CDR3 size: 15 residues. The CDR3 DNA follows: TGTGCCAGCAGCCCCCGCCGGGGGAACTCCTACGAGCAGTACTTC. Amino acid sequence: CASSPRRGNSYEQYF. The variable domain in full, with the rest retrieved from reference TRBV5-8 and TRBJ2-7, is EAGVTQSPTHLIKTRGQQATLRCSPISGHTSVYWYQQALGLGLQFLLWYDEGEERNRGNFPPRFSGRQFPNYSSELNVNALELEDSALYLCASSPRRGNSYEQYFGPGTRLTVT.

In its sample, this clonotype was seen a few times. The chain couples TRBV2 to TRBJ2-3; no definite D call. The CDR3 has 14 amino acids. The V and J ends lost 3 bases and 0 bases respectively, with 7 bases between them. The germline gives CDR1 SNHLY, CDR2 FYNNEI. In nucleotides, the CDR3 is TGTGCCAGCAGTGATCCCTTTAGCACAGATACGCAGTATTTT. Residues: CASSDPFSTDTQYF.

This clonotype came up a few times. The chain is built from TRBV7-2 and TRBJ2-7; 9 bases agree with TRBD2. V lost 8 bases, J lost 4 bases, and 6 bases stayed unmatched. CDR3 length: 13 amino acids. Germline V CDR1 and CDR2: SGHTA, FQGNSA. The CDR3 reads CASEREVPYEQYF. The DNA for the CDR3 is TGTGCCAGCGAGCGGGAGGTCCCGTACGAGCAGTACTTC.

The V call is TRBV4-3, the J call TRBJ1-2, with 7 bases that match TRBD1. The junction had 12 bases not matched to a gene; V was cut back by 1 base and J by 4 bases. The length of the CDR3 is 17 residues. Germline V gene lookup returns CDR1 LGHNA and CDR2 YSLEER. CDR3 sequence: CASSQAGTTGKGYGYTF. CDR3 nucleotide sequence: TGCGCCAGCAGCCAAGCTGGGACGACAGGGAAGGGCTATGGCTACACCTTC.

This clonotype was observed many times. The gene calls are TRBV20-1 and TRBJ2-5; 8 nucleotides align to TRBD2. Losses at the gene ends were 3 bases for V and 4 bases for J; bases not matched to a gene: 7. The CDR3 is 14 amino acids. Germline loops: CDR1 DFQATT, CDR2 SNEGSKA (reference sequence). CDR3 sequence: CSASGSGNLETQYF. DNA for the CDR3: TGCAGTGCTAGTGGTAGCGGGAACTTAGAGACCCAGTACTTC.

The rearrangement joins TRBV6-5 to TRBJ1-1, with 9 bases matching TRBD1. The junction had 7 bases not matched to a gene; V was cut back by 2 bases and J by 3 bases. The CDR3 is 16 residues long. The germline V gene has CDR1 MNHEY and CDR2 SVGAGI. CDR3 residues: CASSYIQGARDTEAFF. The CDR3, as DNA: TGTGCCAGCAGTTACATACAGGGGGCGCGGGACACTGAAGCTTTCTTT.

Note on this clonotype: One end of the junction fails to match germline, which may point to a read error. The V gene is TRBV7-7, the J gene TRBJ2-7, with D possibly matching TRBD1 (6 bases). CDR3 length: 16 residues. Germline V lookup: CDR1 SSHAT, CDR2 FNYEAQ (reference sequence). This CDR3 reads CASSADMGASLNEQYF. The CDR3 coding sequence is TGTGCTAGCAGCGCGGACATGGGGGCCTCCCTCAACGAGCAGTACTTC.

At least ten counts were recorded for this clonotype. CDR3 in amino acids: CSARAPGLAAYNEQFF. The DNA of the CDR3 is TGCAGTGCTAGAGCACCGGGACTAGCGGCCTACAATGAGCAGTTCTTC. This chain joins TRBV20-1 and TRBJ2-1, with TRBD2 matching over 11 bases. J lost 2 bases, V lost 1 base, and 4 bases had no gene match. The CDR3 is 16 amino acids. Germline V gives CDR1 DFQATT, CDR2 SNEGSKA (reference sequence).

The chain has TRBV4-1 and TRBJ2-5; D remains ambiguous. V was shortened by 0 bases and J by 3 bases, with 11 bases between the two germline ends. Germline V CDR1 and CDR2: MGHRA, YSYEKL. This CDR3 has 15 residues. The CDR3 sequence: CASSQDPAAEETQYF. In DNA, the CDR3 is TGCGCCAGCAGCCAAGATCCGGCGGCGGAAGAGACCCAGTACTTC.